Listed below are T cell receptor beta chains from one sample, sequenced in a study of T cells in Graves' hyperthyroidism and ophthalmopathy. TCRdb fed the multiplex PCR reads into MiXCR, producing one record per CDR3 protein. In the table there are a few hundred thousand distinct CDR3 sequences, around 15% of which are singletons. Input material: blood. The receptors were gathered from a woman between 50 and 59 years old with Graves' hyperthyroidism that later progressed to Graves' ophthalmopathy. The CDR3 runs from the conserved cysteine through the conserved F or W. D genes are given only for firm matches. Expanded clones get a size class; other rows say once, few or many, or leave the size out.

15	many	TRBV5-4	.	TRBJ2-1	CASSFRGIIYNEQFF	TGTGCCAGCAGCTTCAGGGGTATTATCTACAATGAGCAGTTCTTC
14	few	TRBV5-1	.	TRBJ1-2	CASSLAGGDYGYTF	TGCGCCAGCAGCTTGGCAGGAGGGGACTATGGCTACACCTTC
13	.	TRBV6-1	TRBD1	TRBJ2-7	CASRGQENYEQYF	TGTGCCAGCCGCGGACAGGAGAACTACGAGCAGTACTTC
16	.	TRBV7-2	TRBD1	TRBJ1-4	CASSYRDRGRDEKLFF	TGTGCCAGCAGCTACCGGGACAGGGGGCGTGATGAAAAACTGTTTTTT
14	many	TRBV2	.	TRBJ2-1	CASSSLTSSVEQFF	TGTGCCAGCAGTTCGTTAACTTCCTCCGTTGAGCAGTTCTTC
14	few	TRBV11-3	.	TRBJ1-1	CASSLGGVNTEAFF	TGTGCCAGCAGCCTAGGGGGAGTTAACACTGAAGCTTTCTTT
14	many	TRBV20-1	TRBD1	TRBJ2-7	CSARDQGANYEQYF	TGCAGTGCCAGAGATCAGGGGGCAAACTACGAGCAGTACTTC
15	many	TRBV11-2	.	TRBJ1-1	CASSLPGGLNTEAFF	TGTGCCAGCAGTTTACCCGGAGGGCTGAACACTGAAGCTTTCTTT
14	many	TRBV28	TRBD1	TRBJ2-5	CASSQMTGTEKDYF	TGTGCCAGCAGCCAAATGACAGGGACCGAGAAGGACTACTTC
13	many	TRBV7-6	.	TRBJ1-4	CASSLGGVEKLFF	TGTGCCAGCAGCTTAGGAGGGGTTGAAAAACTGTTTTTT
15	many	TRBV2	TRBD1	TRBJ1-3	CASRLRQGDGNTIYF	TGTGCCAGCAGATTACGACAGGGGGATGGAAACACCATATATTTT
13	many	TRBV2	.	TRBJ1-4	CASSGRGKEKLFF	TGTGCCAGCAGTGGCAGGGGCAAGGAAAAACTGTTTTTT
16	many	TRBV5-1	.	TRBJ1-4	CASSLDRDNPSEKLFF	TGCGCCAGCAGCTTGGATCGGGACAACCCTTCGGAAAAACTGTTTTTT
14	many	TRBV28	.	TRBJ1-1	CASSFGINAPRAFF	TGTGCCAGCAGTTTCGGAATTAATGCCCCGCGGGCTTTCTTT
12	.	TRBV4-1	.	TRBJ2-1	CASSREGNEQFF	TGCGCCAGCAGCAGAGAGGGGAATGAGCAGTTCTTC
15	many	TRBV27	.	TRBJ1-2	CASSPAGQGIGGYTF	TGTGCCAGCAGCCCAGCAGGGCAGGGGATCGGGGGCTACACCTTC
13	many	TRBV20-1	.	TRBJ1-1	CSASEGSNTEAFF	TGCAGTGCTAGTGAGGGGTCGAACACTGAAGCTTTCTTT
13	many	TRBV7-9	.	TRBJ1-2	CASSHGGGYGYTF	TGTGCCAGCAGCCACGGCGGGGGCTATGGCTACACCTTC
15	many	TRBV7-9	.	TRBJ2-5	CASSLNDGLEETQYF	TGTGCCAGCAGCTTAAACGACGGCCTAGAAGAGACCCAGTACTTC
16	many	TRBV28	TRBD2	TRBJ2-3	CATTWGAGGSTDTQYF	TGTGCCACCACCTGGGGGGCGGGAGGTTCCACAGATACGCAGTATTTT
14	.	TRBV12-3/TRBV12-4	TRBD2	TRBJ2-5	CASTNTAGLAGQNF	TGTGCCAGCACCAATACGGCGGGACTAGCGGGACAGAACTTC
17	many	TRBV6-2/TRBV6-3	TRBD2	TRBJ2-3	CASRRATSGAAPDTQYF	TGTGCCAGCAGAAGAGCGACTAGCGGGGCCGCGCCGGATACGCAGTATTTT